What follows are 3 T cell receptor beta chains derived from one specimen sequenced in a study of blood T cell repertoires in COVID-19. Assay used: immunoSEQ multiplex PCR; TCRdb lists only in-frame clones, some missing. The sample has about 240,000 clones; about 80% are singletons. The sequencing input was peripheral blood. The source is a young man who had recovered from COVID-19.

This chain links TRBV19 with TRBJ1-5; D is unresolved. The CDR3 totals 14 residues. V lost 5 bases and J 4 bases, leaving 12 bases between the germline ends. Per the germline V gene, CDR1 is LNHDA and CDR2 is SQIVND (reference sequence). The CDR3 sequence: CASSLGRFNQPQHF. The CDR3 nucleotides read TGTGCCAGTAGTCTGGGCAGGTTTAATCAGCCCCAGCATTTT.

The chain links TRBV19 to TRBJ2-5; D not certain. Trimming removed 3 bases at V and 2 bases at J, with 7 bases between. Germline CDR1 and CDR2: LNHDA and SQIVND (reference sequence). The length of the CDR3 is 13 residues. CDR3 nucleotides: TGTGCCAGTAGTATTCCACAGCAAGAGACCCAGTACTTC. Its protein is CASSIPQQETQYF.

The chain couples TRBV5-5 to TRBJ1-1; D may be TRBD1 (6 bases). The germline gives CDR1 SGHKS, CDR2 YYEKEE (reference sequence). The CDR3 is 11 amino acids. The CDR3 sequence is CGDTQNTEAFF. In DNA form, the CDR3 reads TGTGGGGACACCCAGAACACTGAAGCTTTCTTT.